This entry lists 24 T cell receptor beta chains sequenced from one sample in a study of technical replicates of blood from several donors. The repertoire was sequenced with immunoSEQ multiplex PCR; TCRdb's copy has only in-frame clones and lacks some. The sample carries 45,000 to 60,000 clones, 90% to 95% recorded once. The sequencing sample was made of PBMCs. These receptors were obtained from a human donor in good health. Some clones in this sample may be carry-over from other donors' samples.

This clone showed up just once. The chain combines TRBV6-1 with TRBJ1-5; the D gene is possibly TRBD1 (5 bases). CDR1 is MNHNS, CDR2 SASEGT, per germline. V lost 6 bases and J lost 6, with 18 bases in between. CDR3 length: 15 residues. In DNA form, the CDR3 reads TGTGCCAGCAGCCTTGGGACGGGGGGGAGTCAGCCCCAGCATTTT. Protein: CASSLGTGGSQPQHF.

The chain combines TRBV19 with TRBJ1-2, with 7 bases fitting TRBD1. J gave up 5 bases and V 3 bases, and 6 bases lay outside the gene matches. Germline values: CDR1 LNHDA, CDR2 SQIVND (reference sequence). This CDR3 comprises 14 residues. DNA of the CDR3: TGTGCCAGTAGTATCTTGGCAGGGGGGTATGGCTACACCTTC. Protein sequence: CASSILAGGYGYTF.

Concerning this clone itself: Other DNA sequences of this sample code for an identical CDR3. The chain employs TRBV5-1 and TRBJ2-1; the match to TRBD2 covers 7 bases. V lost 4 bases to trimming and J lost 2 bases; unmatched junction nucleotides: 3. Germline lookup yields CDR1 SGHRS and CDR2 YFSETQ. The CDR3 runs to 14 residues. The CDR3 sequence: CASSPSGAYNEQFF. Here the CDR3 DNA reads TGCGCCAGCAGCCCGAGCGGGGCCTACAATGAGCAGTTCTTC.

The V gene is TRBV5-1, the J gene TRBJ2-1, with D maybe TRBD2 (7 bases). The CDR3 is 14 residues long. V gave up 5 bases and J gave up 8 bases, with 17 bases separating them. Germline V CDR1 and CDR2: SGHRS, YFSETQ. CDR3 bases: TGCGCCAGCAGTCGTTCGGGGGGCTTCGATGAGCAGTTCTTC. Amino acids: CASSRSGGFDEQFF.

The chain recombines TRBV7-2 with TRBJ1-6; 7 positions match TRBD1. Germline V lookup: CDR1 SGHTA, CDR2 FQGNSA. CDR3 size: 14 residues. The trim removed 5 bases at V and 9 bases at J, leaving 7 bases unmatched. The CDR3 region has the DNA TGTGCCAGCAGCCAACAGGGGAATAGTTCACCCCTCCACTTT. Amino acids: CASSQQGNSSPLHF.

V is TRBV5-1 and J is TRBJ1-2, with 7 bases that match TRBD1. V shed 0 bases and J 8 bases; nucleotides not matched to a gene: 4. The length of the CDR3 is 13 residues. Germline-derived CDR1 and CDR2 are SGHRS and YFSETQ. CDR3 sequence reads: CASSLDRGGGYTF. The CDR3 DNA reads TGCGCCAGCAGCTTGGACAGGGGTGGAGGCTACACCTTC.

V is TRBV6-1 and J is TRBJ1-1; no clear D gene. The CDR3 is made up of 14 amino acids. Germline V gene data show CDR1 as MNHNS and CDR2 as SASEGT. Trimming stripped 0 bases from V and 11 bases from J, with 16 bases between. In DNA form, the CDR3 reads TGTGCCAGCAGTGAAGCCCGACTGGAAGGGAGGGCTTTCTTT. Its translation: CASSEARLEGRAFF.

CDR3 sequence: CASSARGTGTDTQYF. Here the CDR3 DNA reads TGTGCCAGCAGCGCCCGCGGGACTGGCACAGATACGCAGTATTTT. The chain couples TRBV7-3 to TRBJ2-3; tentatively, D is TRBD2 (6 bases). CDR1 and CDR2 (germline): SGHTA, FQGTGA. Trimming stripped 5 bases from V and 1 base from J, with 13 bases between. The CDR3 has 15 amino acids.

This clone occurred once. At one boundary the junction diverges from the germline segment, which might be a read error. V usage is TRBV30 and J usage is TRBJ1-2; D perhaps matches TRBD1 (5 bases). The CDR3 consists of 15 residues. Per germline, CDR1 GTSNPN and CDR2 SVGIG (reference sequence). The CDR3 loop reads CAWSPRGRSWGGLDF. CDR3 in DNA: TGTGCCTGGAGTCCGAGGGGCAGGTCGTGGGGAGGCTTGGATTTC.

CDR3 bases: TGTGCCAGCAGCGCAGGAGGAAGGACTGAAGCTTTCTTT. Translation: CASSAGGRTEAFF. V is TRBV9 and J is TRBJ1-1; D is unclear. The CDR3 is 13 amino acids. CDR1 and CDR2 from the germline V gene are SGDLS and YYNGEE. Trimming removed 3 bases at V and 5 bases at J, with 11 bases between.

The chain is built from TRBV5-1 and TRBJ2-7, with TRBD2 identical over 8 bases. The CDR3 loop spans 15 amino acids. Germline CDR1 is SGHRS and CDR2 is YFSETQ. The junction had 14 bases not matched to a gene; V was cut back by 8 bases and J by 4 bases. CDR3 bases: TGCGCCAGTTTCCCCCACCCAGCGGGGGCGTACGAGCAGTACTTC. Encoded protein: CASFPHPAGAYEQYF.

The CDR3 is CASSPFPRGANVLTF. The CDR3 DNA is TGTGCCAGCAGCCCCTTTCCCCGGGGGGCCAACGTCCTGACTTTC. The chain joins TRBV7-2 to TRBJ2-6; D gene ambiguous. This CDR3 region has 15 residues. Germline values: CDR1 SGHTA, CDR2 FQGNSA. The V end was cut by 5 bases, the J end by 4 bases, with 12 bases between.

The rearrangement links TRBV7-9 to TRBJ2-7, with 7 bases lining up with TRBD2. The CDR3 length is 16 residues. Trimming cost V 0 bases and J 0 bases; bases outside gene matches: 5. Germline V lookup: CDR1 SEHNR, CDR2 FQNEAQ (reference sequence). The CDR3: CASSLALGGSSYEQYF. In nucleotides, the CDR3 is TGTGCCAGCAGCTTAGCGCTCGGGGGGAGCTCCTACGAGCAGTACTTC. Full variable domain (remainder filled in from reference TRBV7-9 and TRBJ2-7): DTGVSQNPRHKITKRGQNVTFRCDPISEHNRLYWYRQTLGQGPEFLTYFQNEAQLEKSRLLSDRFSAERPKGSFSTLEIQRTEQGDSAMYLCASSLALGGSSYEQYFGPGTRLTVT.

The V gene is TRBV2, the J gene TRBJ1-2; TRBD1 is a possible D gene (5 bases). This CDR3 contains 12 residues. Trimming shortened V by 6 bases and J by 7 bases, and 12 bases separated the two germline ends. Germline V gene data show CDR1 as SNHLY and CDR2 as FYNNEI. The CDR3 nucleotides read TGTGCCAGCAGGGCGACAGAGACTGGCTACACCTTC. Encoded protein: CASRATETGYTF.

This sequence joins TRBV9 and TRBJ2-5, with D maybe TRBD2 (6 bases). CDR1 and CDR2 from the germline V gene are SGDLS and YYNGEE. The CDR3 sequence is 15 residues long. V lost 0 bases and J lost 1, with 10 bases in between. The CDR3, as DNA: TGTGCCAGCAGCGTAGATGGGGGGACCCAAGAGACCCAGTACTTC. Protein: CASSVDGGTQETQYF.

The CDR3 loop is CASSEALGGSGQETQYF. As DNA, the CDR3 is TGTGCCAGCAGTGAAGCGCTAGGCGGGAGTGGCCAAGAGACCCAGTACTTC. The J gene is TRBJ2-5, the V gene TRBV6-1; the match to TRBD2 covers 7 bases. This CDR3 comprises 17 residues. Germline assignment: CDR1 MNHNS and CDR2 SASEGT. V lost 0 bases to trimming and J lost 1 base; unmatched junction nucleotides: 8.

The chain combines TRBV5-1 with TRBJ2-7, with D maybe TRBD1 (6 bases). The CDR3 loop spans 14 amino acids. Germline V gives CDR1 SGHRS, CDR2 YFSETQ. V lost 6 bases to trimming and J lost 2 bases, with 15 bases between them. The CDR3 DNA is TGCGCCAGCAACCCCGGGACATCTACCTACGAGCAGTACTTC. Protein sequence: CASNPGTSTYEQYF.

A remark on this clone: Other DNA sequences in this specimen translate into the identical CDR3. The chain carries TRBV6-4 and TRBJ2-3; D may be TRBD1 (5 bases). This CDR3 is 15 amino acids long. Germline values: CDR1 MRHNA, CDR2 SNTAGT. V dropped 3 bases and J dropped 0 bases, with 10 bases sitting between them. In nucleotides, the CDR3 is TGTGCCAGCAGTGATGGGGCCTCTAGCACAGATACGCAGTATTTT. It codes for CASSDGASSTDTQYF.

The chain uses TRBV7-9 and TRBJ1-4; D unresolved. V shed 3 bases and J shed 1 base, with 15 bases lying between them. CDR1 SEHNR and CDR2 FQNEAQ come from the germline V gene (reference sequence). CDR3 length: 17 amino acids. The CDR3 loop is CASSFSAGFGTNEKLFF. The DNA of the CDR3 is TGTGCCAGCAGCTTCAGCGCGGGGTTCGGAACTAATGAAAAACTGTTTTTT.

This chain links TRBV7-9 with TRBJ1-2; D call uncertain. Trimming took 6 bases from V and 7 from J, leaving 18 bases between them. The CDR3 totals 14 residues. Germline V lookup: CDR1 SEHNR, CDR2 FQNEAQ (reference sequence). In DNA form, the CDR3 reads TGTGCCAGCAGTTCCTTTCAGACCGGCGGTGGCTACACCTTC. Translated, it gives CASSSFQTGGGYTF.

CDR3 coding DNA: TGCGCCAGCAGCCAAGCCGCGGGGGCCCTCTCCTACAATGAGCAGTTCTTC. This translates into CASSQAAGALSYNEQFF. The J gene is TRBJ2-1, the V gene TRBV4-3, with a weak D call TRBD2 (7 bases). Per germline, CDR1 LGHNA and CDR2 YSLEER. The ends were cut back, 1 base at V and 0 bases at J, with 13 bases in the middle. The CDR3 length is 17 residues.

The chain combines TRBV23-1 with TRBJ2-5, with D perhaps TRBD2 (5 bases). TRBV23-1 qualifies as an ORF whose function is uncertain. The CDR3 runs 12 residues. The ends were cut back, 6 bases at V and 2 bases at J, with 7 bases in the middle. This chain's CDR3 is CASRREQETQYF. CDR3 DNA sequence: TGCGCCAGCAGGAGGGAACAAGAGACCCAGTACTTC.

Only one count was recorded for this clone. The chain employs TRBV4-3 and TRBJ2-6; 7 positions agree with TRBD1. Trimming cost V 4 bases and J 2 bases; bases outside gene matches: 5. CDR1 is LGHNA and CDR2 is YSLEER in the germline V gene. The CDR3 length is 16 residues. The CDR3 spells CASSPLQGAGANVLTF. In nucleotides, the CDR3 is TGCGCCAGCAGCCCCCTCCAGGGGGCTGGGGCCAACGTCCTGACTTTC.

The rearrangement joins TRBV4-1 to TRBJ1-1; 7 positions agree with TRBD1. There are 19 residues in the CDR3. Trimming at V came to 4 bases and at J to 4 bases, leaving 21 bases not matched to a gene. Germline CDR1 and CDR2: MGHRA and YSYEKL. The CDR3 sequence: CASSLREGGRSISVTEAFF. CDR3 DNA: TGCGCCAGCAGCCTCCGAGAAGGGGGCCGATCCATTAGTGTCACTGAAGCTTTCTTT.